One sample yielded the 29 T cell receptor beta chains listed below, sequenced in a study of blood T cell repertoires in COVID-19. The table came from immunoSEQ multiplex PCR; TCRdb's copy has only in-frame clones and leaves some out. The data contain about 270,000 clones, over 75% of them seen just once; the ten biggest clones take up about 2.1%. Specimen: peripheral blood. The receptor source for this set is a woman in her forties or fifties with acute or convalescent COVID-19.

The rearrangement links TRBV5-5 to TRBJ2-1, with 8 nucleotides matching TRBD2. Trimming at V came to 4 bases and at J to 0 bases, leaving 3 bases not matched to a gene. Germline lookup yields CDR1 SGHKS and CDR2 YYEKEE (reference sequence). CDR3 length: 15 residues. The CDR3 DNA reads TGTGCCAGCAGCACCACTAGCGGCTCCTACAATGAGCAGTTCTTC. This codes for CASSTTSGSYNEQFF.

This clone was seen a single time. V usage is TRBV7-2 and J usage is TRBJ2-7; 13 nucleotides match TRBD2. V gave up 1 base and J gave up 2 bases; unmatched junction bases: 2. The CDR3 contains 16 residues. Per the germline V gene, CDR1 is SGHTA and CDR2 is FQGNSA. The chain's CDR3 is CASSLDGTSGAYEQYF. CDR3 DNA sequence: TGTGCCAGCAGCTTAGACGGGACTAGCGGGGCCTACGAGCAGTACTTC.

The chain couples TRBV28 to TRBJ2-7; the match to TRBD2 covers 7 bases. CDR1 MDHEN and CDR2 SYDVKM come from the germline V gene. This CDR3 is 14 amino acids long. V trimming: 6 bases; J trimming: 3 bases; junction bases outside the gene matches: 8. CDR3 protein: CASSNPRDYYEQYF. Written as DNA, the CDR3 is TGTGCCAGCAGCAATCCAAGGGACTACTACGAGCAGTACTTC.

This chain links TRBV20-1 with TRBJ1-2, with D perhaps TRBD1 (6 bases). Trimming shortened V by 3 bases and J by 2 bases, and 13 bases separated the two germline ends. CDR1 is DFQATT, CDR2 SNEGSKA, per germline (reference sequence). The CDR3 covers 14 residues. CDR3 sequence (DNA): TGCAGTGCTAGTGGGGACACCCTCAACTATGGCTACACCTTC. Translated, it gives CSASGDTLNYGYTF.

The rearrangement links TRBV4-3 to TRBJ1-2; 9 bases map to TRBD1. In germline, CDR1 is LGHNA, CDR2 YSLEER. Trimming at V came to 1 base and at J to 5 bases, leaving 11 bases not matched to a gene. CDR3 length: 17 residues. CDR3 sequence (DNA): TGCGCCAGCAGCCAAGGGACAGGGGTGACGGCGGGGTATGGCTACACCTTC. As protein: CASSQGTGVTAGYGYTF.

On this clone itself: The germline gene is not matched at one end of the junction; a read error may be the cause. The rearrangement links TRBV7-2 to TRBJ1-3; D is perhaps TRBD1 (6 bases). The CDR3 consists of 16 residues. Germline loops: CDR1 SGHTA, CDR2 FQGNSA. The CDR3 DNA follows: TGTGCCAGCAGCCCGAAGGTCAACAGGGCTGGGAACACCATATATTTT. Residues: CASSPKVNRAGNTIYF.

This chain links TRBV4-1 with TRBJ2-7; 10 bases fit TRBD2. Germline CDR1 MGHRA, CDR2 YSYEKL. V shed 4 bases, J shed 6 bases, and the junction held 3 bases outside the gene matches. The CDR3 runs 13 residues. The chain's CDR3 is CASSPRTSGEQYF. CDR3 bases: TGCGCCAGCAGCCCCCGGACTAGCGGCGAGCAGTACTTC.

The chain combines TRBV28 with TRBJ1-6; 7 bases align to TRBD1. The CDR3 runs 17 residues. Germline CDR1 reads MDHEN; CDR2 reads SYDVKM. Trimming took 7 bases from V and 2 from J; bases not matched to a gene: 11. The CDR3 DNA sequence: TGTGCCAGCAACAGCGTGACAGGGAGGACCTATAATTCACCCCTCCACTTT. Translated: CASNSVTGRTYNSPLHF.

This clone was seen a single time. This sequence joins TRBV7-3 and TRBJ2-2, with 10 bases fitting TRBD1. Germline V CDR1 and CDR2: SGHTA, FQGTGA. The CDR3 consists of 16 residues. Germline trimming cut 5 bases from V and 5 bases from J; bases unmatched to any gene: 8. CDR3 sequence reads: CASSPTGTGVTGELFF. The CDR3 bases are TGTGCCAGCAGCCCGACCGGGACAGGGGTAACCGGGGAGCTGTTTTTT.

The CDR3 DNA follows: TGTGCCAGCAGCAGGGGACAGACTAGCTCTGGGGCCAACGTCCTGACTTTC. This translates into CASSRGQTSSGANVLTF. This rearrangement joins TRBV5-8 to TRBJ2-6, with D possibly being TRBD1 (7 bases). The CDR3 runs 17 residues. V lost 4 bases to trimming and J lost 0 bases, with 14 bases between them. The germline gives CDR1 SGHTS, CDR2 YDEGEE.

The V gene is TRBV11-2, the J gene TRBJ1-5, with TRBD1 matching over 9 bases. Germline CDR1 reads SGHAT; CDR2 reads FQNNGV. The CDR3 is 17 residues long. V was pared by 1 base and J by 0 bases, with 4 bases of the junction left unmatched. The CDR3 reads CASSLVGTGNSNQPQHF. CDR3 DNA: TGTGCCAGCAGCTTAGTGGGGACAGGGAATAGCAATCAGCCCCAGCATTTT. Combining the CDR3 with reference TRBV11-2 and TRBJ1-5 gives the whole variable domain EAGVAQSPRYKIIEKRQSVAFWCNPISGHATLYWYQQILGQGPKLLIQFQNNGVVDDSQLPKDRFSAERLKGVDSTLKIQPAKLEDSAVYLCASSLVGTGNSNQPQHFGDGTRLSIL.

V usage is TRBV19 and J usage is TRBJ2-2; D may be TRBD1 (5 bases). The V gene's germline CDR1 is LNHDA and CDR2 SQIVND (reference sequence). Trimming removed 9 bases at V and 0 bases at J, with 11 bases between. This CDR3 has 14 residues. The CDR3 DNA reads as TGTGCCAGCAGGGTGTCAGCGAACACCGGGGAGCTGTTTTTT. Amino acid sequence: CASRVSANTGELFF.

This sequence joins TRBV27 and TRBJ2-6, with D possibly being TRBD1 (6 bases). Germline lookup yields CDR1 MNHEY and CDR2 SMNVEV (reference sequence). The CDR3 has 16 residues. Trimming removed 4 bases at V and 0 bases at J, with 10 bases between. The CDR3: CASSSGVPSGANVLTF. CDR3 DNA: TGTGCCAGCAGTTCAGGGGTTCCCTCTGGGGCCAACGTCCTGACTTTC.

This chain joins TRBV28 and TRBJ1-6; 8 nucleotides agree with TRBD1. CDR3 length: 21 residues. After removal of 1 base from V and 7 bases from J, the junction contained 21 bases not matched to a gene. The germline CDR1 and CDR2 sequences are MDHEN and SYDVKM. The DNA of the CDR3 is TGTGCCAGCAGTTTATCTATTGTGGGGACAGGCACGTGGGGGAAAAATTCACCCCTCCACTTT. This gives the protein CASSLSIVGTGTWGKNSPLHF.

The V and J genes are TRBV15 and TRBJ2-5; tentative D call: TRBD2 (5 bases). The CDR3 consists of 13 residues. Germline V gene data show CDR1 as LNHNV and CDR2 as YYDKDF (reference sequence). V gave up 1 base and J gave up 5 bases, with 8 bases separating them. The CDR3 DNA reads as TGTGCCACCAGCAGAGGTAGCGCCGAGACCCAGTACTTC. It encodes CATSRGSAETQYF.

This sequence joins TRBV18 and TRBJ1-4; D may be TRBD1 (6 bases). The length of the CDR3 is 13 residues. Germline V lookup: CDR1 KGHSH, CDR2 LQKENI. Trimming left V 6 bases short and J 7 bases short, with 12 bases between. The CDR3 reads CASSPGEGEKLFF. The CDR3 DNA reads TGTGCCAGCTCGCCAGGGGAGGGTGAAAAACTGTTTTTT.

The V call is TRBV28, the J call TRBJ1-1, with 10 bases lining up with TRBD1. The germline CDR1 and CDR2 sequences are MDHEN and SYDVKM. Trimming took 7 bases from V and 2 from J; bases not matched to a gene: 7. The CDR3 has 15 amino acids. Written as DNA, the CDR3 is TGTGCCAGCACGACAGGGGGCGCGGGTAACACTGAAGCTTTCTTT. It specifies CASTTGGAGNTEAFF.

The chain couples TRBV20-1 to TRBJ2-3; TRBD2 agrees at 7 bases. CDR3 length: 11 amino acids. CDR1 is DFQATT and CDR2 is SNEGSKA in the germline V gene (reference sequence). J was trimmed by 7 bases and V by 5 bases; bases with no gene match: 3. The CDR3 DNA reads TGCAGTGCTCGGGGGGTAAATACGCAGTATTTT. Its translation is CSARGVNTQYF.

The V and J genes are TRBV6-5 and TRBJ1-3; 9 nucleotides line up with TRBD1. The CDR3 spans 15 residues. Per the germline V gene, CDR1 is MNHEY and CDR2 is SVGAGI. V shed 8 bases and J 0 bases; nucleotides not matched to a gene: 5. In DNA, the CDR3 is TGTGCCAGCGGGCGGGACAGGGACTCTGGAAACACCATATATTTT. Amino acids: CASGRDRDSGNTIYF.

This CDR3 reads CAWSALAGESSYNEQFF. In nucleotides, the CDR3 is TGTGCCTGGAGCGCTTTAGCGGGAGAGTCCTCCTACAATGAGCAGTTCTTC. This chain uses TRBV30 with TRBJ2-1; 9 bases agree with TRBD2. The CDR3 runs 17 residues. V dropped 3 bases and J dropped 0; count of bases not matched to a gene: 9. Germline assignment: CDR1 GTSNPN and CDR2 SVGIG (reference sequence).

The CDR3 region is CASSLRGGTEAFF. The CDR3 DNA reads as TGTGCCAGCAGCTTGCGGGGGGGCACTGAAGCTTTCTTT. The chain is built from TRBV5-4 and TRBJ1-1; a weak D match, TRBD1 (5 bases). Germline CDR1 reads SGHNT; CDR2 reads YYREEE (reference sequence). The CDR3 runs 13 residues. Trimming removed 1 base from V and 4 bases from J, with 8 bases in between.

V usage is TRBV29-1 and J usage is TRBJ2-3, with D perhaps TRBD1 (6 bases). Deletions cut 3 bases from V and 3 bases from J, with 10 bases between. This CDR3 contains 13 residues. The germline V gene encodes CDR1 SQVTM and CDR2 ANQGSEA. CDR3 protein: CSVDRGSTDTQYF. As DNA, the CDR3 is TGCAGCGTTGACAGGGGCAGTACAGATACGCAGTATTTT.

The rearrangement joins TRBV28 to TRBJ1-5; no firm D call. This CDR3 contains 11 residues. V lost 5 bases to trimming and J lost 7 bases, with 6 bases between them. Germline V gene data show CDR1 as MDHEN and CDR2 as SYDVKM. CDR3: CASSRRQPQHF. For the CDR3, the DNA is TGTGCCAGCAGTCGGAGGCAGCCCCAGCATTTT. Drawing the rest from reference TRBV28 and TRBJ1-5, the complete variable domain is DVKVTQSSRYLVKRTGEKVFLECVQDMDHENMFWYRQDPGLGLRLIYFSYDVKMKEKGDIPEGYSVSREKKERFSLILESASTNQTSMYLCASSRRQPQHFGDGTRLSIL.

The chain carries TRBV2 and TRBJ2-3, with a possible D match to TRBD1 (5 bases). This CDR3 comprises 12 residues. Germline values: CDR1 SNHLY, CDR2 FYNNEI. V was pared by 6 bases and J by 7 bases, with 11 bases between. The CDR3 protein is CASRLSGHTQYF. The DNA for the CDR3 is TGTGCCAGCAGACTTTCAGGGCATACGCAGTATTTT. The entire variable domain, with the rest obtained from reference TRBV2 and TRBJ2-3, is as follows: EPEVTQTPSHQVTQMGQEVILRCVPISNHLYFYWYRQILGQKVEFLVSFYNNEISEKSEIFDDQFSVERPDGSNFTLKIRSTKLEDSAMYFCASRLSGHTQYFGPGTRLTVL.

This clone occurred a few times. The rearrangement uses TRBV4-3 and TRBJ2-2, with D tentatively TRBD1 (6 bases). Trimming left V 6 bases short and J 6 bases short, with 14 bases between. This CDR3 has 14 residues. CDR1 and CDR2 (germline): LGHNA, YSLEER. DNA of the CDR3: TGCGCCAGCAGGCGAACAGGGATGTCCGGGGAGCTGTTTTTT. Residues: CASRRTGMSGELFF.

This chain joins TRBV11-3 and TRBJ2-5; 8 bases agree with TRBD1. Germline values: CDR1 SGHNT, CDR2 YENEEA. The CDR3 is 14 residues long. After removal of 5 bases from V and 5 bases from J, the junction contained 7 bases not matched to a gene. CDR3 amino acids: CASSVGDRGETQYF. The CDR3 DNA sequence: TGTGCCAGCAGCGTAGGCGACAGGGGCGAGACCCAGTACTTC.

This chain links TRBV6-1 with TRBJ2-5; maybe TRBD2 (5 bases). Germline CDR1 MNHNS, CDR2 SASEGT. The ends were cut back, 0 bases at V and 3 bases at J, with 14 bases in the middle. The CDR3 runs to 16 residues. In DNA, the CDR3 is TGTGCCAGCAGTGAAGCATTGCGGGTATGGAAAGAGACCCAGTACTTC. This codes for CASSEALRVWKETQYF.

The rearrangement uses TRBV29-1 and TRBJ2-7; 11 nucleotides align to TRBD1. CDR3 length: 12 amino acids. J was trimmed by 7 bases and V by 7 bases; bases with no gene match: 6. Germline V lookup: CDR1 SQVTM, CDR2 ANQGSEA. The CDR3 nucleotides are TGCAGCGCCGAGGGGACAGGGGGTGAGCAGTACTTC. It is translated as CSAEGTGGEQYF.

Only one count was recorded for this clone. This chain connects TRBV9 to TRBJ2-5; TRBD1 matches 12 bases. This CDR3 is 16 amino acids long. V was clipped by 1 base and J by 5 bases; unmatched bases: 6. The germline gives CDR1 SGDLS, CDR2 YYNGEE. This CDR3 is CASSVTGTGGGETQYF. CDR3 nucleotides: TGTGCCAGCAGCGTAACCGGGACAGGGGGCGGGGAGACCCAGTACTTC.